A selection of T cell receptor beta chains follows, all from one sample in a study of radiation and T cells in renal cell carcinoma. Clones were read by immunoSEQ multiplex PCR, and TCRdb kept only the in-frame ones, dropping some. There are 75,000 to 95,000 clones in the sample; approximately 86% occur only once, and 9.4% lies in the top ten. Sequencing used blood, obtained from a patient whose treatment included radiotherapy and nephrectomy. These receptors were collected from a man aged 45-65 years with renal cell carcinoma. CDR3s include the opening cysteine and the closing phenylalanine or tryptophan. D genes are given only for firm matches. Clone size, where shown, is once, few, many, or a class for clones that have expanded.

>TRBV5-1|.|13|.|TRBJ2-7
TGCGCCAGCAGCTTGGCTTCGGGGGTCGAGCAGTACTTC
CASSLASGVEQYF
>TRBV7-6|.|15|.|TRBJ2-7
TGTGCCAGCAGCTTAAGCAAGGACCCAGGCTACGAGCAGTACTTC
CASSLSKDPGYEQYF
>TRBV4-1|.|17|TRBD2|TRBJ2-1
TGCGCCAGCAGCCTAAGGATTAGCGGGAGTGTCTACAATGAGCAGTTCTTC
CASSLRISGSVYNEQFF
>TRBV2|once|12|.|TRBJ2-1
TGTGCCAGCAGTGAACGGTACAATGAGCAGTTCTTC
CASSERYNEQFF
>TRBV18|.|17|.|TRBJ1-3
TGTGCCAGCTCACTAACCTCGGATCTCCGCTCTGGAAACACCATATATTTT
CASSLTSDLRSGNTIYF
>TRBV5-4|.|15|.|TRBJ2-3
TGTGCCAGCAGCTTGGCCGGGGCTAGCACAGATACGCAGTATTTT
CASSLAGASTDTQYF
>TRBV2|.|15|TRBD1|TRBJ2-2
TGTGCCAGCAGTGCACAGGGGGCTATCCCCGGGGAGCTGTTTTTT
CASSAQGAIPGELFF
>TRBV28|.|13|.|TRBJ1-2
TGTGCCAGCAGTTTATCATGGGCGTATGGCTACACCTTC
CASSLSWAYGYTF
>TRBV2|once|12|.|TRBJ2-7
TGTGCCAGCACCCAACTCCCTTACGAGCAGTACTTC
CASTQLPYEQYF
>TRBV6-5|.|11|.|TRBJ1-1
TGTGCCAGCAGCCTAGGCCGGCGGGCTTTCTTT
CASSLGRRAFF
>TRBV19|few|16|TRBD1|TRBJ1-1
TGTGCCAGTAGTAGGGGACAGGGGGCGATGAACACTGAAGCTTTCTTT
CASSRGQGAMNTEAFF
>TRBV27|.|18|TRBD2|TRBJ2-1
TGTGCCAGCAGTTCTAGCGGGAGGGCCGGAATTTCCTACAATGAGCAGTTCTTC
CASSSSGRAGISYNEQFF
>TRBV7-9|.|17|.|TRBJ2-1
TGTGCCAGCAGCTCTCGACGGGGGCCCGTCGGGGGTAATGAGCAGTTCTTC
CASSSRRGPVGGNEQFF
>TRBV4-1|.|16|.|TRBJ1-6
TGCGCCAGCAGCCAAGTCTCGCACAGGGATAATTCACCCCTCCACTTT
CASSQVSHRDNSPLHF
>TRBV11-2|.|14|.|TRBJ2-7
TGTGCCAGCAGCCCCACGGGCGGCCCCTACGAGCAGTACTTC
CASSPTGGPYEQYF
>TRBV4-3|.|16|TRBD1|TRBJ1-4
TGCGCCAGCAGCCGAACAACAGGGGCAACTAATGAAAAACTGTTTTTT
CASSRTTGATNEKLFF
>TRBV5-1|.|15|TRBD2|TRBJ2-1
TGCGCCAGCAGCTTGGTAGCGGGAGAGACGGATGAGCAGTTCTTC
CASSLVAGETDEQFF
>TRBV5-8|.|14|.|TRBJ1-5
TGTGCCAGCAGCTTTTACGGCGGCAATCAGCCCCAGCATTTT
CASSFYGGNQPQHF
>TRBV4-1|.|15|.|TRBJ2-7
TGCGCCAGCAGCCAAGTGCAGGCCGCCTTCCACGAGCAGTACTTC
CASSQVQAAFHEQYF
>TRBV2|.|14|.|TRBJ2-5
TGTGCCAGCAGGCGACGGGACACACAAGAGACCCAGTACTTC
CASRRRDTQETQYF
>TRBV28|.|16|.|TRBJ2-2
TGTGCCAGCAGTTTTCGGCCGGGGCAAAACACCGGGGAGCTGTTTTTT
CASSFRPGQNTGELFF
>TRBV27|.|14|.|TRBJ2-3
TGTGCCAGCAGTAAACAGGTTTCAGCAGATACGCAGTATTTT
CASSKQVSADTQYF
>TRBV5-1|.|13|.|TRBJ2-4
TGCGCCAGCAGCTCGGACAGCCTTAACATTCAGTACTTC
CASSSDSLNIQYF
>TRBV29-1|.|15|.|TRBJ2-1
TGCAGCGTTGCCCGGGGTACAGGAATTGGTCATGAGCAGTTCTTC
CSVARGTGIGHEQFF
>TRBV9|.|14|.|TRBJ2-3
TGTGCCAGCAGCGTAGTAAGGAGAGGAGATACGCAGTATTTT
CASSVVRRGDTQYF
>TRBV5-1|.|14|.|TRBJ2-3
TGCGCCAGCAGCTACCAGGGGCACACAGATACGCAGTATTTT
CASSYQGHTDTQYF
>TRBV7-9|.|14|.|TRBJ1-4
TGTGCCAGCAGCTTAGGGGGGCTTCGGGAAAAACTGTTTTTT
CASSLGGLREKLFF
>TRBV19|.|15|.|TRBJ2-7
TGTGCCAGTAGTTACCGGACCCCAGGGGCCTCCGAGCAGTACTTC
CASSYRTPGASEQYF
>TRBV7-2|.|12|.|TRBJ1-5
TGTGCCAGCAGCTTGTTGGATCAGCCCCAGCATTTT
CASSLLDQPQHF
>TRBV2|.|14|.|TRBJ2-7
TGTGCCAGCAGCCCGGGGGTCCTATACTACGAGCAGTACTTC
CASSPGVLYYEQYF
>TRBV28|.|15|.|TRBJ1-1
TGTGCCAGCAGTTTATCGGTCAGCATGAACACTGAAGCTTTCTTT
CASSLSVSMNTEAFF
>TRBV11-2|once|16|.|TRBJ2-7
TGTGCCAGCAGCTTAAATAGGAGGGCGTCGAGTTACGAGCAGTACTTC
CASSLNRRASSYEQYF
>TRBV19|.|14|.|TRBJ1-4
TGTGCCAGTAGTATTGGGGTGACTAATGAAAAACTGTTTTTT
CASSIGVTNEKLFF
>TRBV28|.|15|TRBD1|TRBJ1-1
TGTGCCAGCAGTTGGACAGGGGGTGTGAACACTGAAGCTTTCTTT
CASSWTGGVNTEAFF
>TRBV28|.|15|TRBD1|TRBJ2-3
TGTGCCAGCAGTTCGTACAGGGGTCCGACAGATACGCAGTATTTT
CASSSYRGPTDTQYF
>TRBV29-1|few|15|TRBD2|TRBJ2-1
TGCAGCGTCGGTTTTAGCGGGGGGTACTACAATGAGCAGTTCTTC
CSVGFSGGYYNEQFF
>TRBV7-2|.|13|.|TRBJ1-2
TGTGCCAGCAGCCCCGGCGGCCACTATGGCTACACCTTC
CASSPGGHYGYTF
>TRBV15|few|15|TRBD2|TRBJ2-1
TGTGCCACCAGCAGAGATGGGACTAGCGGGAGCGGGCAGTTCTTC
CATSRDGTSGSGQFF
>TRBV11-1|.|15|.|TRBJ1-1
TGTGCCAGCCGTGAAGGCGCGGGGTGGAACACTGAAGCTTTCTTT
CASREGAGWNTEAFF
>TRBV2|.|14|.|TRBJ1-3
TGTGCCAGCAGTGATCAGTGGGGGAGAAACACCATATATTTT
CASSDQWGRNTIYF
>TRBV19|.|16|TRBD1|TRBJ2-5
TGTGCCAGTAGTAAACACGACCCCGGACAGGGTGAGACCCAGTACTTC
CASSKHDPGQGETQYF
>TRBV5-8|.|13|TRBD1|TRBJ1-2
TGTGCCAGCAGCTGGGGGACAGGGCTTGGCTACACCTTC
CASSWGTGLGYTF
>TRBV27|.|16|TRBD2|TRBJ2-2
TGTGCCAGCAGTCCCCGCCCTAGCGGTTGGACCGGGGAGCTGTTTTTT
CASSPRPSGWTGELFF
>TRBV28|.|15|TRBD1|TRBJ1-2
TGTGCCAGCAGTACCCCCCCGGGACAGCGCTATGGCTACACCTTC
CASSTPPGQRYGYTF
>TRBV19|.|15|.|TRBJ1-5
TGTGCCAGTACCGGTGCCCCGAATATCGATCAGCCCCAGCATTTT
CASTGAPNIDQPQHF
>TRBV10-3|.|16|TRBD2|TRBJ2-5
TGTGCCATCAGTGACGGGACTAGCGGCGGGATCCGTACCCAGTACTTC
CAISDGTSGGIRTQYF
>TRBV30|few|15|.|TRBJ1-1
TGTGCCTGGAGGCAACCCTTGGTGGGGAACACTGAAGCTTTCTTT
CAWRQPLVGNTEAFF
>TRBV7-9|.|13|.|TRBJ1-1
TGTGCCAGCGTCCTCGGGGGGCAATTCAAAGCTTTCTTT
CASVLGGQFKAFF
>TRBV6-6|large|14|.|TRBJ2-1
TGTGCCAGCAGTTACGAACAGGCTTGGGATGAGCAGTTCTTC
CASSYEQAWDEQFF
>TRBV7-3|.|14|.|TRBJ2-2
TGTGCCTGGGGGACGGGGAGCTCGGGCGGGGAGCTGTTTTTT
CAWGTGSSGGELFF
>TRBV7-9|.|13|.|TRBJ1-2
TGTGCCAGCAGCTTCGCAGAATGGTTTGGCTACACCTTC
CASSFAEWFGYTF
>TRBV9|.|13|.|TRBJ1-5
TGTGCCAGCAGCGTCGGAACAAATCAGCCCCAGCATTTT
CASSVGTNQPQHF